This TCR beta chain comes out of a study of graft-versus-host responses after intestinal transplantation. Regarding this clone: Its antigen is unidentified.

Assay: immunoSEQ multiplex PCR; the TCRdb copy retains only in-frame clones and omits some. The table lists 100,000 or so clones, less than 90% of them singletons. The clonotype was recovered from a human donor who was the organ donor for an intestinal transplant. Here the sequenced sample was unstimulated CD4+ T cells sorted from spleen or lymph node cells, taken before transplant.

CDR3 DNA sequence: TGTGCCAGCATATGGACAGGAGGCACAGATACGCAGTATTTT. It yields the protein CASIWTGGTDTQYF. The chain joins TRBV6-1 to TRBJ2-3; TRBD1 aligns across 7 bases. The V and J ends lost 7 bases and 1 base, in that order; junction bases with no gene match: 5. Germline V gene data show CDR1 as MNHNS and CDR2 as SASEGT. CDR3 length: 14 amino acids.